This TCR beta chain appears in the sequencing data of a study of breast tumors, draining lymph nodes, adjacent tissues (dated by TCRdb to between 2015 and 2016). At the level of the whole study: Breast cancer patients provided tumor, adjacent nontumor tissue and axillary lymph nodes, and the study compared the TCR beta repertoires across these three sources. In human breast cancer, the study set out to assess how tumor, surrounding tissue and draining lymph node repertoires relate to one another and whether T cells might be exchanged between them.

Of note for this clonotype: Its antigen is unknown. The input lacks base qualities; no much larger clone sits a single base away.

CDR1 and CDR2 were assigned from the germline V gene (reference sequence) as SEHNR and FQNEAQ. V loses 8 bases at its end and J loses 6 bases; junction bases beyond the gene matches: 12. The CDR3 holds 15 amino acids from the cysteine to the phenylalanine. Only the CDR3 part of the read is kept: 45 bases, read in frame from the first base. Here is what the overall study found, with its caveats: The conclusion that tumor T cells originate in lymph nodes was framed as consistent with a hypothesis rather than directly demonstrated. The similarity between tumor and nontumor tissue repertoires was significantly greater in luminal-like breast cancer than in basal-like breast cancer. The data were judged consistent with most tumor T cells deriving from the lymph node and then expanding within tumor tissue. Tumor T-cell repertoires showed less diversity than lymph node repertoires and more diversity than nontumor tissue repertoires, and tumor T-cell repertoires showed preferential V and J gene usage.

The instrument given in TCRdb is Illumina HiSeq 2000. Multiplex PCR amplification was used to generate the TCR beta chain libraries. The amplified TCR beta chain products were analyzed by high-throughput sequencing. TCRdb's own reprocessing of the public reads used fastp at Q25 and MiXCR and kept productive beta chains. When rows share a CDR3 protein, they turn into one entry using the most common DNA and genes. Present in this sample are roughly 110,000 distinct CDR3 sequences, less than 40% of which were seen just once. The ten largest account for less than 6% of the sample. Lymph node samples were obtained from the axillary draining lymph nodes of breast cancer patients.

The sample consisted of axillary lymph node tissue. This sequence was found in a female donor with breast cancer. Some clones in this sample may be carry-over from other donors' samples. This chain is built from TRBV7-9 and TRBJ2-7; 11 bases in the junction line up with TRBD1. The DNA sequence reads TGTGCCAGCGCACTGACCACGGGGACAGGGGGCGAGCAGTACTTC. This sequence encodes CASALTTGTGGEQYF.